This T cell receptor beta chain was captured by sequencing in a study of T cells in Graves' hyperthyroidism and ophthalmopathy. Study-wide results and limits: Among thyroid clonotypes expanded above 0.001, most also appeared in blood. Separation of ophthalmopathy from stable hyperthyroidism was achieved by a 13 V-J model.

Diagnostic decisions used clinical symptoms, serum thyroxine and TRAb, thyroid ultrasound and orbital computed tomography. Extraction of PBMCs used roughly 9.3 ml of fresh peripheral blood. TCR beta CDR3 sequences were amplified from RNA transcripts. HTBI primers drove first-round RT-PCR of the TCR CDR3. TCRdb processed the multiplex PCR reads anew with MiXCR; each CDR3 protein has one entry. This sample has 700,000 or so distinct CDR3 sequences, with approximately 15% found just once. V dropped 5 bases and J dropped 5; count of bases not matched to a gene: 8. The CDR3 is 14 residues long. Germline V gene sequence: CDR1 SEHNR, CDR2 FQNEAQ (reference sequence). Regarding this clonotype: As yet, its antigen is unknown.

The rearrangement links TRBV7-9 to TRBJ2-5; 7 bases align to TRBD2. The sequence was collected from a woman in her forties or fifties with Graves' ophthalmopathy. Sequencing was performed on blood. The CDR3 nucleotides are TGTGCCAGCAGCCCCCGGACTAGGAGGGAGACCCAGTACTTC. This encodes CASSPRTRRETQYF.